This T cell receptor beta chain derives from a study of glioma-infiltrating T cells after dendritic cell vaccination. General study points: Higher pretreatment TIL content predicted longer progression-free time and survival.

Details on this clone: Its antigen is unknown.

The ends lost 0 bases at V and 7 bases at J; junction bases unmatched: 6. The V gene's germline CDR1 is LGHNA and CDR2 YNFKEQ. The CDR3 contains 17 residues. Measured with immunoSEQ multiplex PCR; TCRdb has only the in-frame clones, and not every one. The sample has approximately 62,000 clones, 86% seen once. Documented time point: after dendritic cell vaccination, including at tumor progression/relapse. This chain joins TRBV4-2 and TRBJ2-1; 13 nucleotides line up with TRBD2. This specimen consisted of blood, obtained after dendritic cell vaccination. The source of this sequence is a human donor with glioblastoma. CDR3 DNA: TGTGCCAGCAGCCAAGAGGGTCGACTAGCGGGAGGTAATGAGCAGTTCTTC. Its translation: CASSQEGRLAGGNEQFF.